A selection of T cell receptor beta chains follows, all from one sample in a study of CD8 T cells in Susac syndrome. TCRdb fed the immunoSEQ multiplex PCR reads into MiXCR, producing one record per CDR3 protein. The profile shows 250,000 to 300,000 distinct CDR3 sequences, about 85% of them singletons. The sequenced material came from CD8+ T cells from PBMCs. Every receptor here comes from a human donor with multiple sclerosis. Both conserved end residues are part of each CDR3. A D gene is named only where the DNA matches it firmly. Part of the rows lack a size; the others show once, few, many or a class for expanded clones.

D,V,size,length,J,CDR3,DNA
NA,TRBV19,NA,15,TRBJ2-1,CASSIPRVAYNEQFF,TGTGCCAGTAGTATCCCCAGGGTAGCCTACAATGAGCAGTTCTTC
NA,TRBV7-9,NA,17,TRBJ2-7,CASSWPSGTGMSYEQYF,TGTGCCAGCAGCTGGCCCTCCGGGACGGGGATGTCCTACGAGCAGTACTTC
NA,TRBV7-9,NA,16,TRBJ2-7,CASSLYAGTGSYEQYF,TGTGCCAGCAGCTTATACGCCGGGACTGGCTCCTACGAGCAGTACTTC
NA,TRBV28,NA,13,TRBJ2-7,CASSWGISYEQYF,TGTGCCAGCAGTTGGGGGATCTCCTACGAGCAGTACTTC
TRBD2,TRBV29-1,few,14,TRBJ2-7,CSVEVPSGSYEQYF,TGCAGCGTTGAAGTCCCTAGCGGTTCCTACGAGCAGTACTTC
NA,TRBV23-1,NA,15,TRBJ1-4,CASSIAGRTNEKLFF,TGCGCCAGCTCGATAGCTGGCCGGACTAATGAAAAACTGTTTTTT
TRBD1,TRBV12-3/TRBV12-4,NA,14,TRBJ2-3,CASSPGTGGLTQYF,TGTGCCAGCAGCCCCGGGACAGGGGGTTTGACGCAGTATTTT
NA,TRBV6-5,NA,13,TRBJ2-2,CASSYSESGELFF,TGTGCCAGCAGTTACTCCGAATCCGGGGAGCTGTTTTTT
NA,TRBV19,once,13,TRBJ1-5,CASSNAGLEPQHF,TGTGCCAGTAGTAACGCTGGCCTGGAGCCCCAGCATTTT
NA,TRBV12-3/TRBV12-4,NA,12,TRBJ1-2,CASVKGNYGYTF,TGTGCCAGCGTTAAGGGGAACTATGGCTACACCTTC
NA,TRBV6-1,NA,13,TRBJ2-7,CASSENRIYEQYF,TGTGCCAGCAGTGAAAATAGGATCTACGAGCAGTACTTC
NA,TRBV27,NA,14,TRBJ1-2,CASGSRETAYGYTF,TGTGCCAGCGGATCCAGGGAAACCGCCTATGGCTACACCTTC
NA,TRBV27,few,14,TRBJ1-5,CASRMTARNQPQHF,TGTGCCAGCAGGATGACAGCTCGCAATCAGCCCCAGCATTTT
TRBD1,TRBV10-2,once,14,TRBJ2-1,CASRAGQGLGEQFF,TGCGCCAGCAGAGCGGGACAGGGTCTCGGGGAGCAGTTCTTC
TRBD2,TRBV4-1,NA,16,TRBJ2-3,CASSQYSGSDLDTQYF,TGCGCCAGCAGCCAGTATAGCGGGAGTGACCTAGATACGCAGTATTTT
NA,TRBV19,NA,13,TRBJ2-1,CASNDPAGNEQFF,TGTGCCAGCAACGACCCGGCCGGCAATGAGCAGTTCTTC
NA,TRBV9,NA,14,TRBJ1-3,CASSAEIRGNTIYF,TGTGCCAGCAGCGCGGAGATTAGGGGAAACACCATATATTTT
NA,TRBV5-1,once,15,TRBJ2-1,CASSFEGGFSGEQFF,TGCGCCAGCAGCTTCGAGGGAGGATTTAGTGGTGAGCAGTTCTTC
TRBD2,TRBV2,NA,16,TRBJ2-3,CASSPRGGSRRGTQYF,TGTGCCAGCAGTCCCAGAGGCGGGAGTAGACGGGGTACGCAGTATTTT
NA,TRBV6-1,NA,14,TRBJ2-7,CASSPDGSSYEQYF,TGTGCCAGCAGTCCCGACGGATCCTCCTACGAGCAGTACTTC
TRBD1,TRBV12-3/TRBV12-4,NA,14,TRBJ1-4,CASSFARGREKLFF,TGTGCCAGCAGTTTTGCCAGGGGGCGCGAAAAACTGTTTTTT
TRBD2,TRBV6-1,NA,15,TRBJ2-3,CASSPGLAPTDTQYF,TGTGCCAGCAGTCCCGGACTAGCCCCCACAGATACGCAGTATTTT
NA,TRBV19,NA,13,TRBJ1-1,CASSYGLETEAFF,TGTGCCAGTAGTTACGGGTTGGAGACTGAAGCTTTCTTT
TRBD2,TRBV6-5,NA,17,TRBJ2-3,CASSYPGTSGSTDTQYF,TGTGCCAGCAGTTACCCCGGGACTAGCGGGAGCACAGATACGCAGTATTTT
NA,TRBV29-1,NA,19,TRBJ2-3,CSVCPYKIGGPTEADTQYF,TGCAGCGTCTGTCCATACAAGATTGGCGGACCAACAGAGGCAGATACGCAGTATTTT
TRBD2,TRBV7-8,NA,16,TRBJ2-2,CASSLVQRGNTGELFF,TGTGCCAGCAGCTTAGTCCAGCGGGGGAACACCGGGGAGCTGTTTTTT
TRBD2,TRBV29-1,NA,16,TRBJ2-2,CSVEGRTSGRGGELFF,TGCAGCGTTGAAGGTCGGACTAGCGGGAGGGGCGGGGAGCTGTTTTTT
NA,TRBV6-1,NA,17,TRBJ2-6,CASRPGPWRAGANVLTF,TGTGCCAGCAGACCGGGTCCCTGGAGGGCTGGGGCCAACGTCCTGACTTTC
NA,TRBV28,once,11,TRBJ2-7,CASSAIGEQYF,TGTGCCAGCAGTGCTATCGGAGAGCAGTACTTC
NA,TRBV12-3/TRBV12-4,NA,16,TRBJ2-1,CASSLRLGISYNEQFF,TGTGCCAGCAGTTTAAGGCTAGGAATCTCCTACAATGAGCAGTTCTTC
NA,TRBV15,NA,16,TRBJ2-7,CAASRDFGSRSYEQYF,TGTGCCGCCAGCAGAGATTTCGGGAGTCGGTCCTACGAGCAGTACTTC
NA,TRBV7-9,NA,13,TRBJ1-5,CASSRDLNQPQHF,TGTGCCAGCAGCCGGGACTTAAATCAGCCCCAGCATTTT
NA,TRBV7-9,NA,13,TRBJ2-1,CASRGTSNDEQFF,TGTGCCAGCAGGGGGACCAGTAACGATGAGCAGTTCTTC
TRBD2,TRBV3-1,NA,17,TRBJ2-1,CASSQAARREGYNEQFF,TGTGCCAGCAGCCAAGCAGCCAGACGGGAGGGCTACAATGAGCAGTTCTTC
NA,TRBV7-3,few,13,TRBJ2-5,CASSPTLSETQYF,TGTGCCAGCAGCCCGACACTATCAGAGACCCAGTACTTC
NA,TRBV6-2/TRBV6-3,NA,13,TRBJ2-1,CASFSPGVDEQFF,TGTGCCAGCTTTAGCCCGGGAGTCGATGAGCAGTTCTTC
NA,TRBV7-6,NA,13,TRBJ2-1,CASRPLSVREQFF,TGTGCCAGCAGGCCTTTGAGCGTGAGAGAGCAGTTCTTC
NA,TRBV21-1,NA,16,TRBJ2-2,CASSVDSGRLTGELFF,TGTGCCAGCAGCGTAGATAGCGGGAGACTCACCGGGGAGCTGTTTTTT
NA,TRBV27,NA,14,TRBJ2-7,CASSTSGGAYEQYF,TGTGCCAGCAGTACGAGCGGAGGCGCCTACGAGCAGTACTTC
NA,TRBV2,NA,16,TRBJ2-7,CASSEAPPEGLYEQYF,TGTGCCAGCAGTGAAGCCCCCCCGGAGGGTCTATACGAGCAGTACTTC
NA,TRBV2,NA,14,TRBJ2-2,CASSDRGGNGELFF,TGTGCCAGCAGTGATCGGGGAGGAAACGGGGAGCTGTTTTTT
TRBD2,TRBV15,NA,15,TRBJ2-1,CATSWLAGVIDEQFF,TGTGCCACCAGCTGGTTAGCGGGAGTTATCGATGAGCAGTTCTTC
NA,TRBV9,NA,15,TRBJ1-1,CASSTRTEMNTEAFF,TGTGCCAGCAGCACCCGGACAGAAATGAACACTGAAGCTTTCTTT
NA,TRBV3-1,NA,15,TRBJ1-5,CASSQEGNSNQPQHF,TGTGCCAGCAGCCAAGAAGGGAATAGCAATCAGCCCCAGCATTTT
NA,TRBV4-1,NA,16,TRBJ1-1,CASSQDPMGGNTEAFF,TGCGCCAGCAGCCAAGATCCTATGGGGGGGAACACTGAAGCTTTCTTT
TRBD1,TRBV10-3,NA,13,TRBJ2-7,CAIRGQGPYEQYF,TGTGCCATCAGAGGACAGGGCCCCTACGAGCAGTACTTC
NA,TRBV11-1,NA,15,TRBJ2-1,CASSPMRGLRGEQFF,TGTGCCAGCAGCCCTATGCGGGGGCTACGAGGTGAGCAGTTCTTC
NA,TRBV7-9,NA,14,TRBJ1-1,CASSLALPLPEAFF,TGTGCCAGCAGCTTAGCGCTCCCCCTCCCTGAAGCTTTCTTT
TRBD2,TRBV20-1,NA,15,TRBJ2-3,CSARGRAGVLDTQYF,TGCAGTGCTAGAGGGCGAGCGGGAGTCTTAGATACGCAGTATTTT
NA,TRBV20-1,NA,10,TRBJ2-3,CSASSDTQYF,TGCAGTGCCTCCTCCGATACGCAGTATTTT
NA,TRBV6-1,NA,14,TRBJ1-2,CASAPDRYPWGYTF,TGTGCCAGCGCCCCGGACAGATACCCATGGGGCTACACCTTC
NA,TRBV7-9,NA,13,TRBJ1-3,CASSQDPWNTIYF,TGTGCCAGCAGCCAGGACCCTTGGAACACCATATATTTT
TRBD1,TRBV20-1,NA,14,TRBJ2-7,CSAKGTGFDYEQYF,TGCAGTGCTAAAGGGACAGGGTTTGACTACGAGCAGTACTTC